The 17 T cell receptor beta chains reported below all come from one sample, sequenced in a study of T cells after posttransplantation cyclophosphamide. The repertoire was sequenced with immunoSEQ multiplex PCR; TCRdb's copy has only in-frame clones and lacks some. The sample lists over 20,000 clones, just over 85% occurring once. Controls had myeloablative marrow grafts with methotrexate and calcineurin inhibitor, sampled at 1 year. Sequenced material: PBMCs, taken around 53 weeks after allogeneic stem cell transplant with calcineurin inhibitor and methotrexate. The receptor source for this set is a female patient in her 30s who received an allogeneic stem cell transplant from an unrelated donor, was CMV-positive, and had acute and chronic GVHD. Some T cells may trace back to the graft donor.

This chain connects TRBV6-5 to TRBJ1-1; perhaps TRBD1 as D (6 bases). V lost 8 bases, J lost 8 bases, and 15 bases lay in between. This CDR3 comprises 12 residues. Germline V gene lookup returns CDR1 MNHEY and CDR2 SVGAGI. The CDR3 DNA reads TGTGCCAGCCGAGTCCGTCAGGGGGAAGCTTTCTTT. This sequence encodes CASRVRQGEAFF.

CDR3 bases: TGTGCCAGCAGTCCCGCTAGCGGGAGTTCGGAGACCCAGTACTTC. Protein product: CASSPASGSSETQYF. The chain carries TRBV7-2 and TRBJ2-5; 10 bases agree with TRBD2. Germline CDR1 SGHTA, CDR2 FQGNSA. The CDR3 totals 15 residues. V dropped 6 bases and J dropped 5; count of bases not matched to a gene: 9. The full variable domain, completed using reference TRBV7-2 and TRBJ2-5, is GAGVSQSPSNKVTEKGKDVELRCDPISGHTALYWYRQSLGQGLEFLIYFQGNSAPDKSGLPSDRFSAERTGGSVSTLTIQRTQQEDSAVYLCASSPASGSSETQYFGPGTRLLVL.

Written as DNA, the CDR3 is TGTGCCAGCAGTCGCGCAGGGGCTGCCTCACCCCTCCACTTT. Protein: CASSRAGAASPLHF. J is TRBJ1-6 and V is TRBV27; D perhaps matches TRBD1 (6 bases). CDR3 length equals 14 residues. Looked up from germline, CDR1 is MNHEY and CDR2 is SMNVEV (reference sequence). Trimming shortened V by 5 bases and J by 10 bases, and 15 bases separated the two germline ends.

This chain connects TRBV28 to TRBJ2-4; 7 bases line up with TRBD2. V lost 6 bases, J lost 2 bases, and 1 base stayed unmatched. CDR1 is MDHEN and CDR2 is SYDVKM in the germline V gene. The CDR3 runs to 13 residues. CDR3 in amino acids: CASSGGTKNIQYF. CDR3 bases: TGTGCCAGCAGCGGGGGGACCAAAAACATTCAGTACTTC.

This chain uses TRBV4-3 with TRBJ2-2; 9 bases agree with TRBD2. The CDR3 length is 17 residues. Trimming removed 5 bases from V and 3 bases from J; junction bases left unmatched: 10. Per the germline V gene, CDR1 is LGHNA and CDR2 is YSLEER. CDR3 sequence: CASSFFPGLADTGELFF. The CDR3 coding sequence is TGCGCCAGCAGCTTCTTCCCGGGACTAGCCGACACCGGGGAGCTGTTTTTT.

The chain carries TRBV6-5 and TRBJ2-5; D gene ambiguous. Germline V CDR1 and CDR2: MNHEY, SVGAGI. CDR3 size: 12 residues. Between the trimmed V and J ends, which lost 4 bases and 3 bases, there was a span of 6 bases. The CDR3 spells CASSSQKETQYF. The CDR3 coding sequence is TGTGCCAGCAGTTCACAGAAAGAGACCCAGTACTTC.

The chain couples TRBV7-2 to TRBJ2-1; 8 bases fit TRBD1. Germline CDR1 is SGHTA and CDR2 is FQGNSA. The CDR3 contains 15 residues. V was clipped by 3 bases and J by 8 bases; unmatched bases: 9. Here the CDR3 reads CASSFQGAIFYEQFF. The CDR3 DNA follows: TGTGCCAGCAGCTTTCAGGGGGCGATTTTCTATGAGCAGTTCTTC.

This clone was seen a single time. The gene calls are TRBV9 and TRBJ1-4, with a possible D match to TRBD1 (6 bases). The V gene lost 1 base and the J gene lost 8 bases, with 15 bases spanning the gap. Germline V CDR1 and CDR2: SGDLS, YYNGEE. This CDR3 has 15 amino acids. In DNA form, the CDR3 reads TGTGCCAGCAGCGTAAAACAGGGATGGCAAGAAAAACTGTTTTTT. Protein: CASSVKQGWQEKLFF.

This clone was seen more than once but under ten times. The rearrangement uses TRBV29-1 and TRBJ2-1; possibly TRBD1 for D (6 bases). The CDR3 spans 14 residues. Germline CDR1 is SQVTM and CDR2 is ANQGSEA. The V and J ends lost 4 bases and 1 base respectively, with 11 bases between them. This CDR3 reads CSVGRDISYNEQFF. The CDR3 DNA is TGCAGCGTTGGTAGGGACATATCCTACAATGAGCAGTTCTTC.

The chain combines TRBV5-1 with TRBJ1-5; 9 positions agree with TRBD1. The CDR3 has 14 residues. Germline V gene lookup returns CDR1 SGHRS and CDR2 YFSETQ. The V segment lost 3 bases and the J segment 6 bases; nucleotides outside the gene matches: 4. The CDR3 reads CASSSGTGSQPQHF. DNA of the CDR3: TGCGCCAGCAGCTCAGGGACAGGGAGTCAGCCCCAGCATTTT.

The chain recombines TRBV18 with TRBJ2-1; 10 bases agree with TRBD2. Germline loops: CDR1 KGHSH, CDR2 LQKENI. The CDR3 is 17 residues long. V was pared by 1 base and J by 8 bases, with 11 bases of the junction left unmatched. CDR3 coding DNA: TGTGCCAGCTCACCACGTCTGCTAGCGGGAGACGTCGATGAGCAGTTCTTC. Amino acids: CASSPRLLAGDVDEQFF.

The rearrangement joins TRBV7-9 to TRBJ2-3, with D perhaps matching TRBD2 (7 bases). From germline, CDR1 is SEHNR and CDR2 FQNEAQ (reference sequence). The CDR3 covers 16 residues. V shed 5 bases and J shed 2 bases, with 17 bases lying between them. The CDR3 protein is CASSPRGRGITDTQYF. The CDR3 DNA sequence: TGTGCCAGCAGCCCCCGGGGGCGGGGGATCACAGATACGCAGTATTTT.

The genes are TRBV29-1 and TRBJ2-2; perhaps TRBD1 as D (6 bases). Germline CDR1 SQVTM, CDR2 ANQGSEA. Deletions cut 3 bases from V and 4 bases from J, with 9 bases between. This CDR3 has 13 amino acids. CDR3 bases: TGCAGCGTTGACGAGGGGGTCACCGGGGAGCTGTTTTTT. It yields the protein CSVDEGVTGELFF.

CDR3 bases: TGTGCCAGTGACCTCGGGACAGGGCGACCCGGGGAGCTGTTTTTT. Encoded protein: CASDLGTGRPGELFF. The chain uses TRBV19 and TRBJ2-2; 9 nucleotides align to TRBD1. V dropped 8 bases and J dropped 6; count of bases not matched to a gene: 10. CDR1 is LNHDA and CDR2 is SQIVND in the germline V gene (reference sequence). The CDR3 has 15 amino acids.

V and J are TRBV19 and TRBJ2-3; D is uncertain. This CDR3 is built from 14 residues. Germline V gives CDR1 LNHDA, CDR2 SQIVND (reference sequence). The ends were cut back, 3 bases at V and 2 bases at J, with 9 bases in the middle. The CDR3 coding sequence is TGTGCCAGTAGTATTCACAGTTACACAGATACGCAGTATTTT. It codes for CASSIHSYTDTQYF.

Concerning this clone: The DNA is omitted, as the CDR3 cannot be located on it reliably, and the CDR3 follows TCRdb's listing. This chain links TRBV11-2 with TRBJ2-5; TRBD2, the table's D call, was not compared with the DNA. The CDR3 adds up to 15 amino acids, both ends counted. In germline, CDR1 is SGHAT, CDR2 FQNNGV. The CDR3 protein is CASSSQFFGQETQYF.

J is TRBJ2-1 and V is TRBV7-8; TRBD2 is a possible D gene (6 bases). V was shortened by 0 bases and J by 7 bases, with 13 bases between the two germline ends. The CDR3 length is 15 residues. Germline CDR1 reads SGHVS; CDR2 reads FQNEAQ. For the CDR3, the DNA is TGTGCCAGCAGCTTAGCTACTAGCATTGGGAATGAGCAGTTCTTC. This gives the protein CASSLATSIGNEQFF.